This is a list of T cell receptor beta chains from one sample in a study of blood T cell repertoires in COVID-19. TCRdb keeps only in-frame clones here, not all; method: immunoSEQ multiplex PCR. The sample lists around 250,000 clones; around 88% were seen once. The sequencing input was PBMCs or T cells enriched from blood (not recorded which). These receptors were collected from a woman in her thirties who had recovered from COVID-19. Both conserved end residues are part of each CDR3. The D gene is left open where the match is weak. Expanded clones are given a class, and other clones once, few, many or no size at all.

d_call clone_size j_call v_call cdr3_aa cdr3_nt
. . TRBJ2-2 TRBV19 CASSGQGYPGELFF TGTGCCAGTAGTGGGCAGGGCTATCCCGGGGAGCTGTTTTTT
. . TRBJ1-1 TRBV30 CAAGVATEAFF TGTGCCGCGGGGGTGGCCACTGAAGCTTTCTTT
TRBD1 . TRBJ1-6 TRBV28 CASSSPGQRNSPLHF TGTGCCAGCAGTTCGCCGGGACAGCGTAATTCACCCCTCCACTTT
. . TRBJ2-3 TRBV5-1 CASRLRSSSTDTQYF TGCGCCAGCAGATTACGGTCGTCTAGCACAGATACGCAGTATTTT
TRBD2 . TRBJ2-5 TRBV28 CASSLISSGRIKETQYF TGTGCCAGCAGTTTAATTTCTAGCGGGAGGATTAAAGAGACCCAGTACTTC
. once TRBJ1-1 TRBV30 CASRGTEAFF TGTGCCTCTCGGGGAACTGAAGCTTTCTTT
TRBD2 . TRBJ2-2 TRBV19 CASKPSGRTNTGELFF TGTGCCAGTAAGCCTAGCGGGAGGACGAACACCGGGGAGCTGTTTTTT
TRBD1 . TRBJ1-1 TRBV15 CATSRPGDRVEAFF TGTGCCACCAGCAGGCCGGGGGACAGGGTTGAAGCTTTCTTT
. . TRBJ2-2 TRBV11-1 CASSLLARNTGELFF TGTGCCAGCAGCTTACTAGCGCGGAACACCGGGGAGCTGTTTTTT
. . TRBJ1-6 TRBV29-1 CSVQTSSSYNSPLHF TGCAGCGTACAGACATCGAGCTCCTATAATTCACCCCTCCACTTT
TRBD1 . TRBJ2-7 TRBV9 CASSPRGQFSYEQYF TGTGCCAGCAGCCCACGGGGACAGTTCTCCTACGAGCAGTACTTC
. . TRBJ1-2 TRBV6-5 CASSYLDKNYGYTF TGTGCCAGCAGTTACCTGGACAAAAACTATGGCTACACCTTC
TRBD1 once TRBJ2-3 TRBV14 CASSQITGGRQYF TGTGCCAGCAGCCAGATAACAGGGGGCAGGCAGTATTTT
. once TRBJ2-7 TRBV13 CASSLATYEQYF TGTGCCAGCAGCTTAGCTACCTACGAGCAGTACTTC
. many TRBJ1-4 TRBV5-1 CASSQNRGNEKLFF TGCGCCAGCAGCCAGAACCGGGGGAATGAAAAACTGTTTTTT
. . TRBJ2-1 TRBV7-8 CASSGGGFSYNEQFF TGTGCCAGCAGCGGCGGTGGGTTCTCCTACAATGAGCAGTTCTTC
TRBD1 . TRBJ1-4 TRBV5-4 CASSLAQGGQVEKLFF TGTGCCAGCAGCTTGGCCCAGGGGGGACAGGTTGAAAAACTGTTTTTT
. . TRBJ2-2 TRBV7-2 CASSQPSYSGELFF TGTGCCAGCAGCCAGCCTAGTTACTCCGGGGAGCTGTTTTTT
. . TRBJ1-3 TRBV18 CASSPSFGRSGNTIYF TGTGCCAGCTCACCAAGTTTCGGTCGCTCTGGAAACACCATATATTTT
. . TRBJ1-2 TRBV7-9 CASSLQGDYGYTF TGTGCCAGCAGCCTCCAGGGTGACTATGGCTACACCTTC
. . TRBJ2-6 TRBV16 CASSQSFGFSGANVLTF TGTGCCAGCAGCCAATCGTTCGGTTTCTCTGGGGCCAACGTCCTGACTTTC
. . TRBJ1-2 TRBV14 CASSQIDSGIPGYGYTF TGTGCCAGCAGCCAAATTGACTCGGGGATTCCGGGATATGGCTACACCTTC
. . TRBJ2-7 TRBV5-6 CASSLGRMKTYEQYF TGTGCCAGCAGCTTGGGCAGAATGAAAACCTACGAGCAGTACTTC
. . TRBJ1-5 TRBV19 CASTKGGSSNQPQHF TGTGCCAGTACCAAGGGAGGTTCTAGCAATCAGCCCCAGCATTTT
TRBD1 . TRBJ2-7 TRBV28 CASSLGDRAYSEQYF TGTGCCAGCAGTTTAGGGGACAGGGCGTACAGCGAGCAGTACTTC
. . TRBJ1-6 TRBV12-3/TRBV12-4 CASWGQDNSPLHF TGTGCCAGCTGGGGGCAAGATAATTCACCCCTCCACTTT
. . TRBJ1-4 TRBV30 CAWSTVINEKLFF TGTGCCTGGAGTACGGTGATTAATGAAAAACTGTTTTTT
. . TRBJ1-4 TRBV7-2 CASSPGGRYNEKLFF TGTGCCAGCAGCCCGGGGGGGAGGTATAATGAAAAACTGTTTTTT
TRBD1 . TRBJ1-2 TRBV6-5 CASSPWTGSGYGYTF TGTGCCAGCAGTCCCTGGACAGGGTCAGGTTATGGCTACACCTTC
TRBD2 . TRBJ2-1 TRBV4-3 CASSQAVAGAYNEQFF TGCGCCAGCAGCCAAGCCGTAGCGGGAGCCTACAATGAGCAGTTCTTC
TRBD1 . TRBJ2-5 TRBV11-2 CASSSGTGVVETQYF TGTGCCAGCAGCTCCGGGACAGGGGTTGTGGAGACCCAGTACTTC
. . TRBJ2-3 TRBV29-1 CSVEERARAQYF TGCAGCGTTGAAGAGAGGGCCCGGGCGCAGTATTTT
. . TRBJ2-1 TRBV9 CASSVGRGLDRGEQFF TGTGCCAGCAGCGTAGGGAGGGGACTGGATCGTGGGGAGCAGTTCTTC